One sample yielded the 27 T cell receptor beta chains listed below, sequenced in a study of cytomegalovirus exposure and HLA in healthy donors. The PCR contained 60 Vbeta and 13 Jbeta primers. The assay was immunoSEQ multiplex PCR, and TCRdb's table has in-frame clones only and misses some. The data contain fewer than 120,000 clones, about 80% of them singletons. The sequencing sample was made of PBMCs. The receptors come from a woman in her sixties in good health and CMV-seropositive.

This rearrangement joins TRBV5-4 to TRBJ1-2; TRBD1 agrees at 7 bases. The ends lost 5 bases at V and 2 bases at J; junction bases unmatched: 3. This CDR3 has 13 residues. Germline V gene data show CDR1 as SGHNT and CDR2 as YYREEE (reference sequence). DNA for the CDR3: TGTGCCAGCAGTGACAGGGTGAACTATGGCTACACCTTC. Translated, it gives CASSDRVNYGYTF.

This clone was detected once. The rearrangement uses TRBV14 and TRBJ1-2; 9 bases map to TRBD1. After removal of 0 bases from V and 6 bases from J, the junction contained 11 bases not matched to a gene. The length of the CDR3 is 17 residues. Germline V gene lookup returns CDR1 SGHDN and CDR2 FVKESK. In nucleotides, the CDR3 is TGTGCCAGCAGCCAAGATTTGGCCGGGACAGGGATACATGGCTACACCTTC. This translates into CASSQDLAGTGIHGYTF.

The V gene is TRBV4-2, the J gene TRBJ2-1; 8 positions agree with TRBD1. Germline V gives CDR1 LGHNA, CDR2 YNFKEQ. Losses at the gene ends were 3 bases for V and 2 bases for J; bases not matched to a gene: 6. The CDR3 contains 16 residues. The CDR3, as DNA: TGTGCCAGCAGCCAGGCAGACAGGGGTCCCTACAATGAGCAGTTCTTC. It codes for CASSQADRGPYNEQFF.

CDR3 bases: TGTGCCAGCAGGGGGGGGCTCAACACTGAAGCTTTCTTT. It specifies CASRGGLNTEAFF. The chain uses TRBV5-4 and TRBJ1-1; TRBD1 might be the D (6 bases). Germline V gene data show CDR1 as SGHNT and CDR2 as YYREEE (reference sequence). CDR3 length: 13 amino acids. The V end lost 5 bases, the J end lost 2 bases, and 10 bases lay between the germline ends.

The chain couples TRBV9 to TRBJ2-5; 7 bases line up with TRBD2. Germline assignment: CDR1 SGDLS and CDR2 YYNGEE. After removal of 0 bases from V and 2 bases from J, the junction contained 4 bases not matched to a gene. The CDR3 contains 15 residues. For the CDR3, the DNA is TGTGCCAGCAGCGTAGATGCGGGAGCGCAAGAGACCCAGTACTTC. Translating it yields CASSVDAGAQETQYF. Based on the CDR3 plus reference TRBV9 and TRBJ2-5, the full variable domain is DSGVTQTPKHLITATGQRVTLRCSPRSGDLSVYWYQQSLDQGLQFLIQYYNGEERAKGNILERFSAQQFPDLHSELNLSSLELGDSALYFCASSVDAGAQETQYFGPGTRLLVL.

The chain uses TRBV6-5 and TRBJ1-1; 12 bases line up with TRBD1. Germline CDR1 MNHEY, CDR2 SVGAGI. The CDR3 totals 14 residues. The trim removed 2 bases at V and 6 bases at J, leaving 1 base unmatched. CDR3 sequence: CASSYGTGGPEAFF. The DNA of the CDR3 is TGTGCCAGCAGTTACGGGACAGGGGGCCCTGAAGCTTTCTTT.

Only one count was recorded for this clone. V gene TRBV27 combines with J gene TRBJ1-1; a possible D gene is TRBD1 (5 bases). This CDR3 is built from 14 residues. V was shortened by 1 base and J by 3 bases, with 9 bases between the two germline ends. Per the germline V gene, CDR1 is MNHEY and CDR2 is SMNVEV (reference sequence). The CDR3 DNA reads as TGTGCCAGCAGTTTATGGGGGAGGGACACTGAAGCTTTCTTT. This encodes CASSLWGRDTEAFF.

The chain links TRBV4-1 to TRBJ1-1; TRBD1 might be the D (5 bases). The CDR3 consists of 16 residues. Between the trimmed V and J ends, which lost 0 bases and 1 base, there was a span of 12 bases. Germline lookup yields CDR1 MGHRA and CDR2 YSYEKL. CDR3: CASSQDFDRKNTEAFF. The CDR3 DNA follows: TGCGCCAGCAGCCAAGATTTCGACAGAAAGAACACTGAAGCTTTCTTT.

V is TRBV19 and J is TRBJ2-1; 9 bases map to TRBD1. The junction had 2 bases not matched to a gene; V was cut back by 7 bases and J by 4 bases. Germline CDR1 reads LNHDA; CDR2 reads SQIVND (reference sequence). This CDR3 has 13 amino acids. CDR3 in DNA: TGTGCCAGTACGGGACAGGGTTACAATGAGCAGTTCTTC. Its translation: CASTGQGYNEQFF.

This rearrangement joins TRBV7-2 to TRBJ2-4; 8 positions match TRBD1. Losses at the gene ends were 2 bases for V and 0 bases for J; bases not matched to a gene: 3. This CDR3 region has 16 residues. Germline-derived CDR1 and CDR2 are SGHTA and FQGNSA. CDR3 region: CASSLRTGRAKNIQYF. In DNA, the CDR3 is TGTGCCAGCAGCTTAAGGACAGGGAGAGCCAAAAACATTCAGTACTTC.

This chain links TRBV5-1 with TRBJ2-5; D call uncertain. The assigned J gene may be wrong: the sequence end matches TRBJ2-7 better. This CDR3 spans 16 amino acids. The V gene's germline CDR1 is SGHRS and CDR2 YFSETQ. CDR3 loop: CASSSTQTTNPYEQYF. CDR3 nucleotide sequence: TGCGCCAGCAGCTCCACACAGACGACAAATCCCTACGAGCAGTACTTC.

This clone was detected a few times. The chain carries TRBV7-2 and TRBJ2-3; 8 nucleotides line up with TRBD2. Germline values: CDR1 SGHTA, CDR2 FQGNSA. V dropped 4 bases and J dropped 2; count of bases not matched to a gene: 11. There are 17 residues in the CDR3. CDR3 loop: CASSSLTGTRPTDTQYF. Written as DNA, the CDR3 is TGTGCCAGCAGCTCTTTAACCGGGACTAGACCCACAGATACGCAGTATTTT.

The chain recombines TRBV29-1 with TRBJ2-1, with 11 positions matching TRBD1. Germline values: CDR1 SQVTM, CDR2 ANQGSEA. The CDR3 extends over 15 amino acids. Trimming cost V 6 bases and J 3 bases; bases outside gene matches: 7. The CDR3 region is CSVVGTGGDYNEQFF. The DNA for the CDR3 is TGCAGCGTGGTCGGGACAGGGGGGGACTACAATGAGCAGTTCTTC.

V usage is TRBV19 and J usage is TRBJ2-6; 7 bases align to TRBD1. With V trimmed by 4 bases and J by 1 base, 1 base remained unmatched. CDR3 size: 15 residues. In germline, CDR1 is LNHDA, CDR2 SQIVND (reference sequence). The CDR3 DNA reads TGTGCCAGTAGTAGACAGGGTTCTGGGGCCAACGTCCTGACTTTC. As protein: CASSRQGSGANVLTF.

The DNA for the CDR3 is TGTGCCAGCAGTTTTTCCCCTTTTCTAGGGACAGTCTATGGCTACACCTTC. Amino acid sequence: CASSFSPFLGTVYGYTF. This chain joins TRBV27 and TRBJ1-2; 7 positions match TRBD1. CDR1 is MNHEY and CDR2 is SMNVEV in the germline V gene (reference sequence). The CDR3 extends over 17 amino acids. V shed 3 bases, J shed 4 bases, and the junction held 14 bases outside the gene matches.

The chain combines TRBV7-6 with TRBJ2-3; D not resolved. V was clipped by 0 bases and J by 6 bases, with 13 bases between them. This CDR3 comprises 15 residues. CDR1 and CDR2 from the germline V gene are SGHVS and FNYEAQ. The CDR3 spells CASSLANRSPDTQYF. CDR3 sequence (DNA): TGTGCCAGCAGCTTAGCGAATCGGAGTCCGGATACGCAGTATTTT. The complete variable domain, with remaining parts taken from reference TRBV7-6 and TRBJ2-3, reads GAGVSQSPRYKVTKRGQDVALRCDPISGHVSLYWYRQALGQGPEFLTYFNYEAQQDKSGLPNDRFSAERPEGSISTLTIQRTEQRDSAMYRCASSLANRSPDTQYFGPGTRLTVL.

The chain employs TRBV6-4 and TRBJ2-1; TRBD2 matches 11 bases. V was pared by 3 bases and J by 0 bases, with 7 bases of the junction left unmatched. CDR3 size: 18 residues. Germline assignment: CDR1 MRHNA and CDR2 SNTAGT. Here the CDR3 DNA reads TGTGCCAGCAGTGAGCTAGCGGGAGGTCCCCGCTCCTACAATGAGCAGTTCTTC. The encoded protein is CASSELAGGPRSYNEQFF.

The rearrangement links TRBV6-5 to TRBJ2-6; a weak D match, TRBD1 (6 bases). Germline V CDR1 and CDR2: MNHEY, SVGAGI. This CDR3 has 15 residues. V shed 4 bases and J shed 2 bases, with 9 bases lying between them. The CDR3 protein is CASSSQGTGANVLTF. Here the CDR3 DNA reads TGTGCCAGCAGTTCACAGGGAACTGGGGCCAACGTCCTGACTTTC.

This clone was found once. The chain's CDR3 is CSVGVTGNYGYTF. The CDR3 DNA reads TGCAGCGTTGGGGTGACAGGGAACTATGGCTACACCTTC. The V call is TRBV29-1, the J call TRBJ1-2; 7 bases agree with TRBD1. This CDR3 contains 13 residues. Per germline, CDR1 SQVTM and CDR2 ANQGSEA. V shed 4 bases and J 2 bases; nucleotides not matched to a gene: 4.

The chain carries TRBV11-1 and TRBJ1-5; D is possibly TRBD1 (6 bases). V shed 5 bases and J shed 7 bases, with 12 bases lying between them. The CDR3 extends over 13 amino acids. The V gene's germline CDR1 is SGHAT and CDR2 FQDESV (reference sequence). This CDR3 is CASSISQGQPQHF. CDR3 nucleotides: TGTGCCAGCAGCATATCACAGGGACAGCCCCAGCATTTT.

This clone was seen a handful of times. In DNA, the CDR3 is TGCGCCAGCAGCCGACTCGTATGGACTAGCGGGTCTGGAGACAAAAACATTCAGTACTTC. This translates into CASSRLVWTSGSGDKNIQYF. The rearrangement uses TRBV4-1 and TRBJ2-4, with 11 bases fitting TRBD2. Trimming cost V 4 bases and J 3 bases; bases outside gene matches: 17. The CDR3 runs to 20 residues. CDR1 MGHRA and CDR2 YSYEKL come from the germline V gene.

The chain couples TRBV5-5 to TRBJ2-2; D may be TRBD1 (5 bases). V shed 1 base and J shed 5 bases, with 9 bases lying between them. CDR1 and CDR2 (germline): SGHKS, YYEKEE (reference sequence). The CDR3 covers 14 residues. This CDR3 is CASSLNQGTGELFF. As DNA, the CDR3 is TGTGCCAGCAGCTTGAACCAGGGTACCGGGGAGCTGTTTTTT.

The chain has TRBV29-1 and TRBJ2-1; tentative D call: TRBD2 (6 bases). This CDR3 comprises 11 residues. Trimming stripped 7 bases from V and 11 bases from J, with 15 bases between. Germline V gene lookup returns CDR1 SQVTM and CDR2 ANQGSEA. This CDR3 reads CSDYTTSQQFF. For the CDR3, the DNA is TGCAGCGACTACACGACTAGTCAGCAGTTCTTC.

This clone was counted once. In DNA form, the CDR3 reads TGTGCCAGCAGCTTTCAGGGGGTAAGCACTGAAGCTTTCTTT. As protein: CASSFQGVSTEAFF. This chain joins TRBV7-9 and TRBJ1-1; 7 nucleotides align to TRBD1. Trimming cost V 3 bases and J 4 bases; bases outside gene matches: 5. Germline loops: CDR1 SEHNR, CDR2 FQNEAQ (reference sequence). The CDR3 runs to 14 residues.

The rearrangement uses TRBV4-1 and TRBJ1-1; TRBD1 might be the D (6 bases). Germline V CDR1 and CDR2: MGHRA, YSYEKL. The CDR3 totals 15 residues. Trimming shortened V by 4 bases and J by 6 bases, and 18 bases separated the two germline ends. CDR3 region: CASSPSTGSIAEAFF. Here the CDR3 DNA reads TGCGCCAGCAGCCCCTCGACAGGATCGATCGCTGAAGCTTTCTTT.

The rearrangement links TRBV4-1 to TRBJ1-5; a weak D match, TRBD1 (6 bases). The V end was cut by 4 bases, the J end by 2 bases, with 15 bases between. The length of the CDR3 is 16 residues. Germline V lookup: CDR1 MGHRA, CDR2 YSYEKL. The CDR3 loop reads CASSPRFRQGNQPQHF. The CDR3 bases are TGCGCCAGCAGCCCCCGATTCCGACAGGGCAATCAGCCCCAGCATTTT.

V usage is TRBV7-3 and J usage is TRBJ2-3, with TRBD2 identical over 7 bases. CDR1 SGHTA and CDR2 FQGTGA come from the germline V gene. The CDR3 runs 14 residues. The J segment lost 3 bases and the V segment lost 7 bases, leaving 7 bases of the junction unmatched. The CDR3 sequence: CASKSSGATDTQYF. DNA for the CDR3: TGTGCCAGCAAGTCTAGCGGAGCTACAGATACGCAGTATTTT.